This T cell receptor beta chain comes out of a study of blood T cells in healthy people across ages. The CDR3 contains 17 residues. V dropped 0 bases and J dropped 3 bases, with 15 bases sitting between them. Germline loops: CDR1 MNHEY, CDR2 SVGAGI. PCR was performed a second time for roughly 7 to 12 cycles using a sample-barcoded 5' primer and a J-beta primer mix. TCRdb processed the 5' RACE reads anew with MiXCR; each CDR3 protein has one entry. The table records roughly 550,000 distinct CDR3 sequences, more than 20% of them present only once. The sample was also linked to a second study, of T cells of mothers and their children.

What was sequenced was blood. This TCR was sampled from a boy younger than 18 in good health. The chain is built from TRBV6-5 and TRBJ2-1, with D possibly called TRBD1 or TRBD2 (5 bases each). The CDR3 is CASSYSPRGPDYNEQFF. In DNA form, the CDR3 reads TGTGCCAGCAGTTACTCGCCTCGGGGCCCTGACTACAATGAGCAGTTCTTC.